Shown below are 8 T cell receptor beta chains from a single sample sequenced in a study of T cell clonality in common variable immunodeficiency. What these receptors recognize is not known. General observations from the study: Reportedly, TCR beta sequences from common variable immunodeficiency showed fewer deletions and N-nucleotide insertions.

Method: immunoSEQ multiplex PCR; TCRdb's copy keeps in-frame clones and lacks some. The specimen has about 16,000 clones, none found just once. Material: peripheral blood mononuclear cells. The receptors stem from a human donor with common variable immunodeficiency.

This clone has more than one count but fewer than ten. CDR3 DNA (partial): TGTGCCAGCAGCCGGGACTACCTAAATTACAATGAG. Its protein product is CASSRDYLNYNE. The CDR3, in full, reads CASSRDYLNYNEQFF. The V call is TRBV7-3, the J call TRBJ2-1, with 7 nucleotides matching TRBD2. The missing CDR3 end, 3 residues past where the read stops, is filled in from the germline J gene. CDR1 and CDR2 (germline): SGHTA, FQGTGA. This CDR3 contains 15 residues. With 5 bases clipped from V and 4 bases from J, the junction kept 8 bases outside the gene matches.

This clone was seen many times. The read is 3 residues too short to cover the CDR3 end, so that end is filled in from the germline J gene. This chain uses TRBV6-2 or TRBV6-3 with TRBJ2-7; 7 nucleotides match TRBD1. The CDR3 has 14 residues. The germline CDR1 and CDR2 sequences are MNHEY and SVGEGT. The junction had 5 bases not matched to a gene; V was cut back by 6 bases and J by 0 bases. Incomplete CDR3 DNA: TGTGCCAGCAGATGGTCAGGGGGCTCCTACGAG. Amino acids: CASRWSGGSYE. Given in full, the CDR3 is CASRWSGGSYEQYF.

This clone was recorded at least ten times. The missing CDR3 end, 3 residues past where the read stops, is filled in from the germline J gene. The V call is TRBV5-1, the J call TRBJ2-3; TRBD2 might be the D (6 bases). The V and J ends lost 7 bases and 1 base respectively, with 13 bases between them. The germline V gene encodes CDR1 SGHRS and CDR2 YFSETQ. The CDR3 covers 14 residues. The DNA read from the CDR3 is TGCGCCAGCCAAAGCTCTAGCGGCACAGATACG. As protein: CASQSSSGTDT. The complete CDR3 sequence is CASQSSSGTDTQYF.

Note on this clone: The read comes to an end 3 residues before the CDR3 does, leaving the germline J gene to fill in the end. The gene calls are TRBV18 and TRBJ2-7; tentative D call: TRBD1 (5 bases). Germline CDR1 is KGHSH and CDR2 is LQKENI. The CDR3 loop spans 15 amino acids. Trimming left V 4 bases short and J 0 bases short, with 13 bases between. The sequenced CDR3 bases are TGTGCCAGCTCACGGGGCCAGGGCACCTCCTACGAG. Its translation is CASSRGQGTSYE. The complete CDR3 sequence is CASSRGQGTSYEQYF.

In the case of this clone: The read gets to within 3 residues of the CDR3 end, and the germline J gene fills in the rest. The V and J genes are TRBV6-2 or TRBV6-3 and TRBJ1-2, with D possibly being TRBD1 (5 bases). The CDR3 totals 13 residues. The V and J ends lost 2 bases and 7 bases respectively, with 11 bases between them. The germline V gene encodes CDR1 MNHEY and CDR2 SVGEGT. The CDR3 bases that were read are TGTGCCAGCAGTTACCCGGGGGGGATTGGC. It translates to CASSYPGGIG. The entire CDR3 reads CASSYPGGIGYTF.

This clone showed up just a few times. The CDR3 reads CASSERGITEAFF. The DNA read from the CDR3 is TGTGCCAGTAGTGAACGCGGTATAACTGAA. The V gene is TRBV19, the J gene TRBJ1-1; D remains unclear. Coverage ceases 3 residues before the CDR3 finishes, and the germline J gene fills in the end. V was clipped by 5 bases and J by 5 bases, with 12 bases between them. Germline V gene lookup returns CDR1 LNHDA and CDR2 SQIVND (reference sequence). The CDR3 runs to 13 residues.

This clone was recorded at least ten times. Read data end 3 residues before the CDR3 end; the end is taken from the germline J gene. This sequence joins TRBV5-1 and TRBJ2-7, with D possibly matching TRBD1 (5 bases). CDR1 and CDR2 from the germline V gene are SGHRS and YFSETQ. CDR3 size: 15 residues. The ends were cut back, 4 bases at V and 5 bases at J, with 19 bases in the middle. CDR3 DNA (partial): TGCGCCAGCAGCCCGTCGGTCAGGATAGGGGACGAG. This codes for CASSPSVRIGDE. The whole CDR3 protein is CASSPSVRIGDEQYF. Full variable domain (outside the CDR3, taken from reference TRBV5-1 and TRBJ2-7): KAGVTQTPRYLIKTRGQQVTLSCSPISGHRSVSWYQQTPGQGLQFLFEYFSETQRNKGNFPGRFSGRQFSNSRSEMNVSTLELGDSALYLCASSPSVRIGDEQYFGPGTRLTVT.

This clone was counted a few times. The read ends 3 residues before the CDR3 terminus; that terminus is restored from the germline J gene. This chain links TRBV19 with TRBJ1-5; maybe TRBD1 (5 bases). Germline CDR1 reads LNHDA; CDR2 reads SQIVND (reference sequence). V was clipped by 3 bases and J by 1 base, with 13 bases between them. There are 16 residues in the CDR3. The part of the CDR3 DNA that was read is TGTGCCAGTAGTATCGGGGGGGGGACGAGCAATCAGCCC. This codes for CASSIGGGTSNQP. The entire CDR3 reads CASSIGGGTSNQPQHF.